This section outlines one T cell receptor beta chain sequence together with its context. Using its own MiXCR run on the 5' RACE reads, TCRdb lists one record per CDR3 protein. The sample holds about 520,000 distinct CDR3 sequences, around 20% seen once. Germline V lookup: CDR1 SGHVS, CDR2 FQNEAQ. This CDR3 has 14 residues. V lost 3 bases and J lost 6; bases outside the gene matches: 8. The data originate from a study of identical twins. Another study also made use of these data, one on T cells expressing NK-cell markers. That publication notes: The study found dominant NKG2C+ clonotypes at roughly 1.0-7.0% of CD8+ T cells in 5 or 6 donors. Evidence did not settle whether expanded NKG2C+ T cell clones targeted HCMV.

The sequence was collected from a woman between 18 and 30 years old in good health. Sample: CD4+ T cells sorted from blood. The chain couples TRBV7-8 to TRBJ2-7, with 7 bases fitting TRBD1. The CDR3: CASSLDRSSLEQYF. CDR3 nucleotide sequence: TGTGCCAGCAGCTTGGACAGGAGTTCCCTCGAGCAGTACTTC.